A selection of T cell receptor beta chains follows, all from one sample in a study of cytomegalovirus exposure and HLA in healthy donors. Assay: immunoSEQ multiplex PCR; the TCRdb copy retains only in-frame clones and omits some. Of 100,000 to 150,000 clones in the sample, roughly 68% were seen once. Sequencing was performed on PBMCs. These receptors were collected from a woman in her 50s in good health and CMV-seropositive. Each CDR3 is given with its conserved first and last residue. D genes are given only for firm matches. The size entry is marked missing in some rows and otherwise reads once, few, many or a size class.

J: TRBJ2-1
D: TRBD2
size: few
V: TRBV19
DNA: TGTGCCAGTAGGGGGGTGGAAGTTAGCGGGGGGCGGTTCTTC
CDR3: CASRGVEVSGGRFF

J: TRBJ1-3
D: NA
size: NA
V: TRBV7-6
DNA: TGTGCCAGCAGCTTAGAACAGGCCGGAAACACCATATATTTT
CDR3: CASSLEQAGNTIYF

J: TRBJ1-2
D: TRBD1
size: few
V: TRBV2
DNA: TGTGCCAGCGGTCAAGATCCGGGACAGGGTTCCGGCTACACCTTC
CDR3: CASGQDPGQGSGYTF

J: TRBJ1-2
D: TRBD1
size: NA
V: TRBV25-1
DNA: TGTGCCACGAGACAGGGTGGGGGCTACACCTTC
CDR3: CATRQGGGYTF

J: TRBJ1-1
D: NA
size: NA
V: TRBV4-1
DNA: TGCGCCAGCAGCCAAATCGTACAGAACACTGAAGCTTTCTTT
CDR3: CASSQIVQNTEAFF

J: TRBJ1-5
D: NA
size: NA
V: TRBV5-7
DNA: TGTGCCAGTGTTCGGACTGATCAGCCCCAGCATTTT
CDR3: CASVRTDQPQHF

J: TRBJ1-5
D: NA
size: NA
V: TRBV21-1
DNA: TGTGCCAGCAGTATCCCGGGTCATAGCAATCAGCCCCAGCATTTT
CDR3: CASSIPGHSNQPQHF

J: TRBJ2-2
D: NA
size: NA
V: TRBV5-1
DNA: TGCGCCAGCAACACGGACAGCAAGAACACCGGGGAGCTGTTTTTT
CDR3: CASNTDSKNTGELFF

J: TRBJ1-1
D: TRBD1
size: NA
V: TRBV7-9
DNA: TGTGCCAGCAGCCCCCGGGACAGGGTCACTGAAGCTTTCTTT
CDR3: CASSPRDRVTEAFF

J: TRBJ1-1
D: NA
size: NA
V: TRBV7-9
DNA: TGTGCCAGCAGCTTAGAGGCAGGGTTAACTGAAGCTTTCTTT
CDR3: CASSLEAGLTEAFF

J: TRBJ2-3
D: TRBD2
size: NA
V: TRBV19
DNA: TGTGCCAGTAAGGCTGGAAGCGGGGAGACAGATACGCAGTATTTT
CDR3: CASKAGSGETDTQYF

J: TRBJ1-2
D: TRBD1
size: NA
V: TRBV4-1
DNA: TGCGCCAGCAGCCGAACTTTCGGGACAGCTGGGACAGGCGACTATGGCTACACCTTC
CDR3: CASSRTFGTAGTGDYGYTF

J: TRBJ2-7
D: NA
size: NA
V: TRBV7-2
DNA: TGTGCCAGCAGGTTCCGCGCTCACTACGAGCAGTACTTC
CDR3: CASRFRAHYEQYF

J: TRBJ1-2
D: NA
size: NA
V: TRBV30
DNA: TGTGCCCGGGTGGGGGGGTATGGCTACACCTTC
CDR3: CARVGGYGYTF

J: TRBJ2-7
D: NA
size: NA
V: TRBV10-1
DNA: TGCGCCAGCAGTGAGTCCTTTCGGCGGAGCTCCTACGAGCAGTACTTC
CDR3: CASSESFRRSSYEQYF

J: TRBJ2-2
D: TRBD2
size: NA
V: TRBV4-2
DNA: TGTGCCAGCAGCCCTTTTAGCGGGGGGGACCCCGGGGAGCTGTTTTTT
CDR3: CASSPFSGGDPGELFF